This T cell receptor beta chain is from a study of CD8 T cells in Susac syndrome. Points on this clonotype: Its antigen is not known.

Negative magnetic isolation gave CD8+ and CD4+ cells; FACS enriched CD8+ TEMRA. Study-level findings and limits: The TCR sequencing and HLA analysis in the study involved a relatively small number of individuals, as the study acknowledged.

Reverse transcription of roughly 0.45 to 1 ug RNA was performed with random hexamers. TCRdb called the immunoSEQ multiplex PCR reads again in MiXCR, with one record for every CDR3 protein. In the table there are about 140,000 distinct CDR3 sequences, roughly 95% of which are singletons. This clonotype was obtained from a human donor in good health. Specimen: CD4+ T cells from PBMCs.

This CDR3 is CASSNSEVPYNEQFF. The CDR3 bases are TGTGCCAGCAGTAACAGCGAGGTCCCTTACAATGAGCAGTTCTTC. The chain recombines TRBV27 with TRBJ2-1; the D is unclear. V was pared by 5 bases and J by 4 bases, with 15 bases between. Germline CDR1 is MNHEY and CDR2 is SMNVEV (reference sequence). CDR3 length equals 15 residues.